This TCR beta chain was profiled in a study of T-cell memory formation after mild COVID-19. In regard to this clonotype: Its antigen remains unidentified.

Germline V CDR1 and CDR2: SGHAT, FQDESV (reference sequence). Trimming removed 2 bases from V and 0 bases from J, with 11 bases in between. This CDR3 is built from 16 residues. Study-level findings and limits: Several responding clones turned up in pre-infection memory, indicating that cross-reactive memory may have taken part. CD8+ contracting clones occupied EMRA, while CD4+ ones occupied mainly CM and EM. Clones that contracted from day 15 to 85 were balanced CD4/CD8, while later expanders leaned CD4+.

UMIs and sample barcodes were carried by the TCR alpha and TCR beta cDNA libraries that 5'RACE produced using constant-segment primers. TCRdb fed the 5' RACE reads into MiXCR, producing one record per CDR3 protein. The data show about half a million distinct CDR3 sequences, approximately 18% seen once. This sequence originates from an adult woman who had mild COVID-19 (a few samples of this study predate the infection). Cell type and time point are not known. V gene TRBV11-1 combines with J gene TRBJ2-1; no clear D gene. Sequencing was done on a sample of PBMCs or a T cell subset sorted from them (not recorded which). CDR3 DNA sequence: TGTGCCAGCAGCTTATCGCCAGCCGGCTCCTACAATGAGCAGTTCTTC. Protein product: CASSLSPAGSYNEQFF.